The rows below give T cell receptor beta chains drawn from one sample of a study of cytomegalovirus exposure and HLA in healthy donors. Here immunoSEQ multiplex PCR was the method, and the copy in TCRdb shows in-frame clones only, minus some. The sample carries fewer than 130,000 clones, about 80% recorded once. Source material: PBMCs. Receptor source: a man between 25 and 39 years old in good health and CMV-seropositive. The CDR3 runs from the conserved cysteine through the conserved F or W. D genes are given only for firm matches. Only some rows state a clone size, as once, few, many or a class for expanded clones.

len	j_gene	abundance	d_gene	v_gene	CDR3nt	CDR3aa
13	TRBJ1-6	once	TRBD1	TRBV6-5	TGTGCCAGCAGCCCGACAGGGCGATCACCCCTCCACTTT	CASSPTGRSPLHF
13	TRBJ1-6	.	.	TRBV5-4	TGTGCCAGCAGCTTTCACGCGGCGACACCCCTCCACTTT	CASSFHAATPLHF
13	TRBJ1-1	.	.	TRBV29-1	TGCAGCGTTCTGGGACTTGGGGGCACTGAAGCTTTCTTT	CSVLGLGGTEAFF
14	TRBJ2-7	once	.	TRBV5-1	TGCGCCAGCAGCAACTCCCCCATAACCTACGAGCAGTACTTC	CASSNSPITYEQYF
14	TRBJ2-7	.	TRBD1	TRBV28	TGTGCCAGCAGTTCGCGGACAGGAGCCTACGAGCAGTACTTC	CASSSRTGAYEQYF
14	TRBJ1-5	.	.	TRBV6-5	TGTGCCAGCAGTTACTCGAGGGTAAATCAGCCCCAGCATTTT	CASSYSRVNQPQHF
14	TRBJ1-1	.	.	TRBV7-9	TGTGCCAGCAGCCCGGGGGGGTACGACACTGAAGCTTTCTTT	CASSPGGYDTEAFF
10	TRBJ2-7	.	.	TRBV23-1	TGCGCCAGCACCTCGGGCGAGCAGTACTTC	CASTSGEQYF
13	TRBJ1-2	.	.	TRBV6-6	TGTGCCAGCAGTAGGGACAAAGAGCACGGCTACACCTTC	CASSRDKEHGYTF
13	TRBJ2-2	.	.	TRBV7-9	TGTGCCGGTTTCAGGGTAAACACCGGGGAGCTGTTTTTT	CAGFRVNTGELFF
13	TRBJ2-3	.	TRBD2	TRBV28	TGTGCCAGCACCGACGGGGGGGCTGATACGCAGTATTTT	CASTDGGADTQYF
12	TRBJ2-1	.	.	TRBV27	TGTGCCAGCAGTTTATACGGCGGTGAGCAGTTCTTC	CASSLYGGEQFF
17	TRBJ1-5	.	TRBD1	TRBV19	TGTGCCAGTAGATGGGGACAGGGATATTATAGCAATCAGCCCCAGCATTTT	CASRWGQGYYSNQPQHF
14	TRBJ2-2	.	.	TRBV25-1	TGTGCCAGCAGTGAAGGACAGCAGACCGGGGAGCTGTTTTTT	CASSEGQQTGELFF
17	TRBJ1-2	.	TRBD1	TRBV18	TGTGCCAGCTCACCCACCTTCGGACAGGGGAGGAACTATGGCTACACCTTC	CASSPTFGQGRNYGYTF
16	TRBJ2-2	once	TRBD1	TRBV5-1	TGCGCCAGCAGCCCGCCGGGACAGGGATACACCGGGGAGCTGTTTTTT	CASSPPGQGYTGELFF
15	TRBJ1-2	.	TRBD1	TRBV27	TGTGCCAGCAGACCGGGACAGGGGCTGGGGTATGGCTACACCTTC	CASRPGQGLGYGYTF
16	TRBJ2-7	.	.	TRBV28	TGTGCCAGCAGTTCACCCGCGCGGGACGGTACCTACGAGCAGTACTTC	CASSSPARDGTYEQYF
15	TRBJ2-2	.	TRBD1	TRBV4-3	TGCGCCAGCAGCCGAGGGACAGGGGGCACCGGGGAGCTGTTTTTT	CASSRGTGGTGELFF
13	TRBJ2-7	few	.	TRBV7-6	TGTGCCAGCAGCTTAGGGCAGGGCGGCGAGCAGTACTTC	CASSLGQGGEQYF
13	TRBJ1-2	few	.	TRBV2	TGTGCCAGCAGTGGTTCAGCTAACTATGGCTACACCTTC	CASSGSANYGYTF
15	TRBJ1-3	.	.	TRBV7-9	TGTGCCAGCAGCTTAGGGCGGCACTCTGGAAACACCATATATTTT	CASSLGRHSGNTIYF
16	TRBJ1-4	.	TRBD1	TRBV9	TGTGCCAGCAGCGAGGACAGGGGGACAGGGAGTAAGAAACTGTTTTTT	CASSEDRGTGSKKLFF
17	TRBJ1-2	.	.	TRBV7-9	TGTGCCAGCCTCGCCCTAAGGTCAGGTGAAACTAACTATGGCTACACCTTC	CASLALRSGETNYGYTF
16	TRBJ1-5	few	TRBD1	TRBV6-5	TGTGCCAGCAGTTACTCCGGGACAGGGGTGGGTCAGCCCCAGCATTTT	CASSYSGTGVGQPQHF
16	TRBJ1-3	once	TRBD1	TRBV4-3	TGCGCCAGCAGCCAAGATTGGACAGGGATCGGAAACACCATATATTTT	CASSQDWTGIGNTIYF
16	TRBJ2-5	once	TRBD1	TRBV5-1	TGCGCCAGCAGCCCTCTACAGGGGCAGGGGCGAGAGACCCAGTACTTC	CASSPLQGQGRETQYF
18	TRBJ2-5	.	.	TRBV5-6	TGTGCCAGCAGCTTGGGGGCCTGGCTCCTATCGTACCAAGAGACCCAGTACTTC	CASSLGAWLLSYQETQYF
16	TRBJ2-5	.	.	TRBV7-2	TGTGCCAGCAGCTGGGGGGACAGCTCCGCTCAAGAGACCCAGTACTTC	CASSWGDSSAQETQYF
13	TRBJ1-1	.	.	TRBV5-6	TGTGCCAGCAGCTTAGGGGTGAACACTGAAGCTTTCTTT	CASSLGVNTEAFF
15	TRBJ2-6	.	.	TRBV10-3	TGTGCCATCAATGGAGATTATTCTGGGGCCAACGTCCTGACTTTC	CAINGDYSGANVLTF